This is a list of T cell receptor beta chains from one sample in a study of human T cells and chemical hapten exposure. TCRdb used MiXCR to reprocess the 5' RACE reads, holding one entry per CDR3 protein. The data contain more than 75,000 distinct CDR3 sequences, less than 20% of them singletons. These receptor sequences come from a female donor in good health. CDR3s include the opening cysteine and the closing phenylalanine or tryptophan.

>TRBJ2-2|TRBV20-1|14
CSARGQGNTGELFF
>TRBJ2-6|TRBV5-1|16
CASSPFRDSGANVLTF
>TRBJ2-3|TRBV7-9|14
CASTSRGSTDTQYF
>TRBJ1-4|TRBV7-2|12
CASSLQGGKLFF
>TRBJ1-1|TRBV19|15
CASSIGTHGNTEAFF
>TRBJ2-3|TRBV10-3|17
CVISEPLAGGTTDTQYF
>TRBJ1-5|TRBV2|14
CASGTGLPNQPQHF
>TRBJ2-7|TRBV10-3|15
CAINPGQGVSYEQYF
>TRBJ2-1|TRBV4-2|15
CASSQEFTNYNEQFF
>TRBJ2-7|TRBV6-6|15
CASSSATGGSYEQYF
>TRBJ2-3|TRBV10-3|14
CAIGRDRSTDTQYF
>TRBJ2-2|TRBV5-1|16
CASSLAGALNTGELFF
>TRBJ2-1|TRBV11-2|16
CASSLDHGLAGGRQFF
>TRBJ2-2|TRBV20-1|19
CSAMEPGTGGPSGTGELFF
>TRBJ2-6|TRBV14|17
CASSRGTGRSGANVLTF
>TRBJ1-1|TRBV14|18
CASSQYILAGDGSTEAFF
>TRBJ2-1|TRBV29-1|10
CSAIVTEQFF
>TRBJ1-1|TRBV12-3/TRBV12-4|13
CASSSYSNTEAFF
>TRBJ2-5|TRBV5-1|13
CASSPDRGETQYF
>TRBJ2-3|TRBV7-2|15
CASKWGPYLSDTQYF
>TRBJ1-6|TRBV28|14
CASSLQGLASPLHF
>TRBJ2-3|TRBV28|15
CASRGASLSTDTQYF